These 30 T cell receptor beta chains came from one sample sequenced in a study of blood T cell repertoires in COVID-19 (dated by TCRdb to 2018 to 2021). Library construction relied on the immunoSEQ multiplex PCR assay. This immuneACCESS table, as held by TCRdb, lists in-frame sequences with V and J called but not all clones. Of the missing ones, under half trace to an unresolved V gene in checked studies; the others have no known cause. Across this sample there are about 320,000 clones, with more than 75% seen only once. About 1.6% of the sample lies in the top ten. Specimen: peripheral blood. All receptors come from a woman in her forties or fifties with acute or convalescent COVID-19.

This clone was seen more than once but under ten times. CDR3 in amino acids: CASSDGEEAFF. The CDR3 coding sequence is TGTGCCAGCTCAGACGGGGAAGAAGCTTTCTTT. This chain links TRBV18 with TRBJ1-1; D not certain. V was cut by 5 bases and J by 8 bases, with 9 bases left in between. Per the germline V gene, CDR1 is KGHSH and CDR2 is LQKENI. The CDR3 has 11 amino acids.

The chain couples TRBV3-1 (or the pseudogene TRBV3-2) to TRBJ2-2; 12 positions agree with TRBD2. V lost 4 bases, J lost 1 base, and 4 bases stayed unmatched. Germline CDR1 is LGHDT and CDR2 is YNNKEL (reference sequence). The CDR3 loop spans 17 amino acids. CDR3 sequence (DNA): TGTGCCAGCAGCCCGTCGACTAGCGGGAGGAACACCGGGGAGCTGTTTTTT. The encoded protein is CASSPSTSGRNTGELFF.

The chain links TRBV18 to TRBJ2-3; 7 nucleotides line up with TRBD2. Germline V CDR1 and CDR2: KGHSH, LQKENI. The CDR3 is 12 amino acids. V shed 3 bases and J 7 bases; nucleotides not matched to a gene: 1. The CDR3 DNA reads TGTGCCAGCTCACCGCGGGGGTATACGCAGTATTTT. Amino acids: CASSPRGYTQYF.

This rearrangement joins TRBV9 to TRBJ2-2; 11 positions agree with TRBD2. The J segment lost 7 bases and the V segment lost 3 bases, leaving 2 bases of the junction unmatched. CDR1 and CDR2 from the germline V gene are SGDLS and YYNGEE. This CDR3 has 14 residues. CDR3 DNA sequence: TGTGCCAGCAGCGGCGGGACTAGCGGCGGGGAGCTGTTTTTT. Encoded protein: CASSGGTSGGELFF.

V usage is TRBV6-6 and J usage is TRBJ1-5; D call uncertain. This CDR3 spans 13 amino acids. The V end was cut by 8 bases, the J end by 1 base, with 9 bases between. CDR1 and CDR2 from the germline V gene are MNHNY and SVGAGI (reference sequence). The CDR3 region has the DNA TGTGCCAGCCGGAGTGTAAGCAATCAGCCCCAGCATTTT. Its protein product is CASRSVSNQPQHF.

The chain has TRBV6-5 and TRBJ1-2; possibly TRBD1 for D (6 bases). Trimming cost V 6 bases and J 6 bases, with 11 bases left between them. The CDR3 extends over 12 amino acids. Germline V gene lookup returns CDR1 MNHEY and CDR2 SVGAGI. The CDR3 coding sequence is TGTGCCAGCAGGCGGCGACAGGATGGCTACACCTTC. Translated, it gives CASRRRQDGYTF.

The V call is TRBV6-6, the J call TRBJ2-1; 9 nucleotides agree with TRBD2. Germline CDR1 is MNHNY and CDR2 is SVGAGI (reference sequence). The CDR3 has 15 amino acids. The V segment lost 5 bases and the J segment 4 bases; nucleotides outside the gene matches: 6. The chain's CDR3 is CASSRTSDGYNEQFF. CDR3 bases: TGTGCCAGCAGTAGGACTAGCGACGGGTACAATGAGCAGTTCTTC.

V usage is TRBV29-1 and J usage is TRBJ1-5; D possibly corresponds to TRBD1 (5 bases). CDR1 is SQVTM, CDR2 ANQGSEA, per germline. The CDR3 is 13 residues long. Trimming left V 7 bases short and J 5 bases short, with 15 bases between. CDR3: CSAGGMGDQPQHF. CDR3 sequence (DNA): TGCAGCGCCGGGGGGATGGGTGATCAGCCCCAGCATTTT.

V and J are TRBV3-1 (or the pseudogene TRBV3-2) and TRBJ1-1; D possibly corresponds to TRBD1 (6 bases). Germline V gene data show CDR1 as LGHDT and CDR2 as YNNKEL (reference sequence). CDR3 length: 16 amino acids. V lost 3 bases to trimming and J lost 5 bases, with 19 bases between them. The chain's CDR3 is CASSHGSGGTGTEAFF. The DNA for the CDR3 is TGTGCCAGCAGCCATGGAAGCGGGGGCACGGGGACTGAAGCTTTCTTT.

J is TRBJ2-7 and V is TRBV2, with TRBD1 matching 8 bases. Germline V CDR1 and CDR2: SNHLY, FYNNEI. The junction had 7 bases not matched to a gene; V was cut back by 5 bases and J by 4 bases. There are 14 residues in the CDR3. The CDR3 sequence is CASSIGQGMYEQYF. The CDR3 DNA sequence: TGTGCCAGCAGTATCGGACAGGGAATGTACGAGCAGTACTTC.

The J gene is TRBJ2-1, the V gene TRBV24-1; 8 positions match TRBD1. Losses at the gene ends were 6 bases for V and 0 bases for J; bases not matched to a gene: 6. The V gene's germline CDR1 is KGHDR and CDR2 SFDVKD. The CDR3 contains 16 residues. The CDR3 nucleotides are TGTGCCACCAGTCGACGCACAGGGGGCTCCTACAATGAGCAGTTCTTC. Amino acid sequence: CATSRRTGGSYNEQFF.

The CDR3 DNA reads as TGTGCCACCAGTGAATCAGGGGGATCTGAAAAACTGTTTTTT. Its translation is CATSESGGSEKLFF. The chain links TRBV24-1 to TRBJ1-4, with 7 nucleotides matching TRBD1. Germline assignment: CDR1 KGHDR and CDR2 SFDVKD. The J segment lost 7 bases and the V segment lost 4 bases, leaving 5 bases of the junction unmatched. This CDR3 comprises 14 residues.

This chain joins TRBV19 and TRBJ1-5; 8 bases line up with TRBD1. CDR3 length: 18 residues. Germline lookup yields CDR1 LNHDA and CDR2 SQIVND (reference sequence). The ends lost 4 bases at V and 4 bases at J; junction bases unmatched: 15. CDR3 residues: CASSTLRARGLRNQPQHF. CDR3 nucleotides: TGTGCCAGTAGTACCCTCCGAGCCAGGGGGCTTCGAAATCAGCCCCAGCATTTT.

The V and J genes are TRBV5-1 and TRBJ2-7, with 10 bases fitting TRBD2. The V and J ends lost 4 bases and 1 base, in that order; junction bases with no gene match: 5. The CDR3 has 15 amino acids. Germline V lookup: CDR1 SGHRS, CDR2 YFSETQ. CDR3 DNA: TGCGCCAGCAGCACCCGGACTAGCGGATCCTACGAGCAGTACTTC. Its translation: CASSTRTSGSYEQYF.

This clone was detected a few times. V and J are TRBV28 and TRBJ2-1; TRBD2 agrees at 11 bases. V gave up 5 bases and J gave up 7 bases; unmatched junction bases: 13. The CDR3 is 17 residues long. The germline gives CDR1 MDHEN, CDR2 SYDVKM. The CDR3 protein is CASSPPLAGGPRNEQFF. The CDR3 coding sequence is TGTGCCAGCAGTCCTCCCTTAGCGGGAGGGCCTCGAAATGAGCAGTTCTTC.

V is TRBV3-1 (or the pseudogene TRBV3-2) and J is TRBJ1-6; 7 nucleotides line up with TRBD1. CDR1 and CDR2 from the germline V gene are LGHDT and YNNKEL (reference sequence). The ends lost 0 bases at V and 7 bases at J; junction bases unmatched: 3. CDR3 length equals 15 residues. DNA of the CDR3: TGTGCCAGCAGCCAAGAAGGGACAGAGAATTCACCCCTCCACTTT. Translation gives CASSQEGTENSPLHF.

This clone was counted once. The V and J genes are TRBV5-4 and TRBJ1-1; D is undetermined. V lost 4 bases and J 0 bases, leaving 13 bases between the germline ends. Germline CDR1 SGHNT, CDR2 YYREEE (reference sequence). The CDR3 runs 15 residues. The CDR3 loop is CASSPSLIMNTEAFF. The CDR3 bases are TGTGCCAGCAGCCCAAGCCTCATCATGAACACTGAAGCTTTCTTT.

This clone was seen just once. This chain links TRBV27 with TRBJ2-5; D may be TRBD2 (6 bases). The germline V and J ends were trimmed by 10 bases and 5 bases, with 8 bases remaining between them. Germline CDR1 and CDR2: MNHEY and SMNVEV (reference sequence). The CDR3 is 10 amino acids. The CDR3 DNA is TGTGCCACGGGGAGGGAGACCCAGTACTTC. It is translated as CATGRETQYF.

This chain connects TRBV5-8 to TRBJ1-4; weak D call: TRBD1 (5 bases). Germline-derived CDR1 and CDR2 are SGHTS and YDEGEE. Trimming shortened V by 4 bases and J by 3 bases, and 7 bases separated the two germline ends. The CDR3 has 13 residues. The DNA of the CDR3 is TGTGCCAGCAGCGTGGGGCCTAATGAAAAACTGTTTTTT. This codes for CASSVGPNEKLFF.

The chain is built from TRBV11-3 and TRBJ2-1, with 9 bases fitting TRBD2. Trimming removed 3 bases from V and 9 bases from J; junction bases left unmatched: 9. The CDR3 contains 15 residues. Per germline, CDR1 SGHNT and CDR2 YENEEA. CDR3 sequence reads: CASSFTREGQSEQFF. CDR3 nucleotide sequence: TGTGCCAGCAGCTTCACGCGGGAGGGCCAAAGTGAGCAGTTCTTC.

This chain links TRBV6-2 or TRBV6-3 with TRBJ2-1, with 11 bases aligning to TRBD2. The V segment lost 5 bases and the J segment 4 bases; nucleotides outside the gene matches: 10. This CDR3 is built from 17 residues. Germline CDR1 reads MNHEY; CDR2 reads SVGEGT. The CDR3 is CASSPRLAGRWYNEQFF. The CDR3 DNA follows: TGTGCCAGCAGTCCGAGACTAGCGGGGAGGTGGTACAATGAGCAGTTCTTC.

The chain carries TRBV6-6 and TRBJ1-2; no definite D call. The CDR3 spans 11 residues. V was pared by 4 bases and J by 8 bases, with 8 bases between. Per germline, CDR1 MNHNY and CDR2 SVGAGI (reference sequence). In DNA form, the CDR3 reads TGTGCCAGCAGTTGGGCGGGGGGCTACACCTTC. This sequence encodes CASSWAGGYTF.

This clone was seen only once. The chain recombines TRBV10-1 with TRBJ1-1; TRBD1 aligns across 7 bases. The J segment lost 0 bases and the V segment lost 7 bases, leaving 2 bases of the junction unmatched. The CDR3 contains 13 residues. The germline gives CDR1 WNHNN, CDR2 SYGVQD (reference sequence). The CDR3, as DNA: TGCGCCAGCACGGGGACAGTGAACACTGAAGCTTTCTTT. Residues: CASTGTVNTEAFF.

V and J are TRBV18 and TRBJ2-7, with 9 nucleotides matching TRBD1. This CDR3 is 14 amino acids long. V was clipped by 3 bases and J by 5 bases; unmatched bases: 5. Germline CDR1 reads KGHSH; CDR2 reads LQKENI. The DNA for the CDR3 is TGTGCCAGCTCACCTACGACAGGGGGACACGAGCAGTACTTC. It is translated as CASSPTTGGHEQYF.

The chain is built from TRBV7-2 and TRBJ2-7; 9 nucleotides align to TRBD1. The CDR3 extends over 18 amino acids. Germline lookup yields CDR1 SGHTA and CDR2 FQGNSA. J lost 3 bases, V lost 5 bases, and 17 bases had no gene match. DNA for the CDR3: TGTGCCAGCAGCCAAGCGGGGAGGAACCGGGACAGGGTCTACGAGCAGTACTTC. Its protein is CASSQAGRNRDRVYEQYF.

The chain couples TRBV4-2 to TRBJ1-4; possible D gene TRBD1, 5 bases. This CDR3 has 15 residues. The ends were cut back, 2 bases at V and 14 bases at J, with 21 bases in the middle. Germline CDR1 and CDR2: LGHNA and YNFKEQ. The CDR3 nucleotides read TGTGCCAGCAGCCAATCAGACCTAGACAGCCCTATCCTGTTTTTT. It is translated as CASSQSDLDSPILFF.

V gene TRBV27 combines with J gene TRBJ2-7, with TRBD2 identical over 13 bases. The length of the CDR3 is 16 residues. Unmatched junction bases numbered 10, after V lost 4 bases and J lost 7 bases. Germline loops: CDR1 MNHEY, CDR2 SMNVEV (reference sequence). This chain's CDR3 is CASSSRTSGRAGEQYF. CDR3 bases: TGTGCCAGCAGTTCCCGGACTAGCGGGAGAGCGGGGGAGCAGTACTTC.

This clone was recorded a few times. The V gene is TRBV5-1, the J gene TRBJ2-3; no clear D. Germline-derived CDR1 and CDR2 are SGHRS and YFSETQ. Trimming shortened V by 7 bases and J by 0 bases, and 9 bases separated the two germline ends. The CDR3 is 13 residues long. In nucleotides, the CDR3 is TGCGCCAGCTCGGTCCGAAGCACAGATACGCAGTATTTT. Its protein is CASSVRSTDTQYF.

The chain has TRBV29-1 and TRBJ1-2, with a possible D match to TRBD1 (6 bases). The CDR3 sequence is 13 residues long. Germline CDR1 and CDR2: SQVTM and ANQGSEA. Trimming removed 2 bases from V and 5 bases from J, with 12 bases in between. CDR3 DNA: TGCAGCGTTGAACAGGGGCCGGGGTATGGCTACACCTTC. This gives the protein CSVEQGPGYGYTF.

The chain combines TRBV6-1 with TRBJ2-3; 10 bases fit TRBD2. V lost 1 base, J lost 4 bases, and 8 bases stayed unmatched. The CDR3 length is 17 residues. The germline gives CDR1 MNHNS, CDR2 SASEGT. The CDR3 loop is CASSEVSGRVVPDTQYF. The CDR3 nucleotides read TGTGCCAGCAGTGAAGTCAGCGGGAGGGTTGTTCCAGATACGCAGTATTTT.